This T cell receptor (beta chain) derives from a study of blood T cell repertoires in COVID-19. Study as a whole: Sites in the United States, Italy and Spain provided acute and convalescent COVID-19 samples.

Deletions cut 6 bases from V and 1 base from J, with 3 bases between. Germline loops: CDR1 LGHDT, CDR2 YNNKEL (reference sequence). The CDR3 loop spans 11 amino acids. The repertoire was sequenced with immunoSEQ multiplex PCR; TCRdb's copy has only in-frame clones and lacks some. Of a few hundred thousand clones listed, roughly 90% are singletons. The table lists this clone with a count of one. This CDR3 is also generated by other DNA sequences in the sample. The chain has TRBV3-1 (or the pseudogene TRBV3-2) and TRBJ2-5; D unclear. Sequenced input: peripheral blood. The receptor was derived from a woman aged 45-65 years with active or convalescent COVID-19. The CDR3 protein is CASSLQETQYF. As DNA, the CDR3 is TGTGCCAGCAGTCTCCAAGAGACCCAGTACTTC.